These 17 T cell receptor beta chains came from one sample sequenced in a study of radiation and T cells in renal cell carcinoma. Stated time point: blood 2 weeks post-SBRT. Treatment in this sample: 15 Gy SBRT to primary tumor, nephrectomy 4 weeks later. Clones were read by immunoSEQ multiplex PCR, and TCRdb kept only the in-frame ones, dropping some. The sample consists of some 70,000 clones, 82% of them appearing once. This specimen consisted of blood, obtained from a patient whose treatment included radiotherapy and nephrectomy. These receptor sequences come from a man between 60 and 75 years old with renal cell carcinoma.

This clone was found a few times. The CDR3 DNA sequence: TGTGCCAGCAGTTTATCGCCGGGTCAGCCCCAGCATTTT. It specifies CASSLSPGQPQHF. J is TRBJ1-5 and V is TRBV27; D call uncertain. Germline CDR1 is MNHEY and CDR2 is SMNVEV (reference sequence). There are 13 residues in the CDR3. Trimming pared 0 bases from V and 6 bases from J, leaving 6 bases between.

The chain combines TRBV11-2 with TRBJ1-1; 8 positions agree with TRBD1. This CDR3 region has 17 residues. The V gene's germline CDR1 is SGHAT and CDR2 FQNNGV. With 4 bases clipped from V and 0 bases from J, the junction kept 10 bases outside the gene matches. The CDR3 spells CASSSDRGWGMNTEAFF. DNA of the CDR3: TGTGCCAGCAGCTCCGACAGGGGCTGGGGAATGAACACTGAAGCTTTCTTT. Full variable domain (remainder filled in from reference TRBV11-2 and TRBJ1-1): EAGVAQSPRYKIIEKRQSVAFWCNPISGHATLYWYQQILGQGPKLLIQFQNNGVVDDSQLPKDRFSAERLKGVDSTLKIQPAKLEDSAVYLCASSSDRGWGMNTEAFFGQGTRLTVV.

V and J are TRBV28 and TRBJ2-1, with D possibly called TRBD1 or TRBD2 (6 bases each). V lost 6 bases to trimming and J lost 5 bases, with 17 bases between them. The CDR3 runs to 15 residues. Germline V CDR1 and CDR2: MDHEN, SYDVKM. The chain's CDR3 is CASRIESGADNEQFF. CDR3 nucleotide sequence: TGTGCCAGCAGAATTGAGTCGGGGGCGGACAATGAGCAGTTCTTC.

The chain combines TRBV11-2 with TRBJ2-5; D possibly corresponds to TRBD2 (5 bases). Trimming pared 5 bases from V and 5 bases from J, leaving 21 bases between. Looked up from germline, CDR1 is SGHAT and CDR2 is FQNNGV. This CDR3 comprises 16 residues. The DNA for the CDR3 is TGTGCCAGCAGCCTAGGTTACTCTCGAAGGGAGGAGACCCAGTACTTC. Protein product: CASSLGYSRREETQYF. Full variable domain (missing parts from reference TRBV11-2 and TRBJ2-5): EAGVAQSPRYKIIEKRQSVAFWCNPISGHATLYWYQQILGQGPKLLIQFQNNGVVDDSQLPKDRFSAERLKGVDSTLKIQPAKLEDSAVYLCASSLGYSRREETQYFGPGTRLLVL.

This sequence joins TRBV15 and TRBJ1-5; D is ambiguous. This CDR3 contains 13 residues. V was clipped by 5 bases and J by 6 bases, with 11 bases between them. Germline V gives CDR1 LNHNV, CDR2 YYDKDF (reference sequence). The DNA for the CDR3 is TGTGCCACCAGCCCCGACTCGAGTCAGCCCCAGCATTTT. Amino acids: CATSPDSSQPQHF.

In its sample, this clone was seen once. V is TRBV7-8 and J is TRBJ1-2; D remains ambiguous. The V gene lost 0 bases and the J gene lost 4 bases, with 12 bases spanning the gap. This CDR3 has 15 residues. CDR1 and CDR2 from the germline V gene are SGHVS and FQNEAQ. The CDR3 sequence is CASSLAGQEIYGYTF. The CDR3 DNA follows: TGTGCCAGCAGCTTAGCTGGTCAGGAAATCTATGGCTACACCTTC. The complete variable domain, with remaining parts taken from reference TRBV7-8 and TRBJ1-2, reads GAGVSQSPRYKVAKRGQDVALRCDPISGHVSLFWYQQALGQGPEFLTYFQNEAQLDKSGLPSDRFFAERPEGSVSTLKIQRTQQEDSAVYLCASSLAGQEIYGYTFGSGTRLTVV.

V gene TRBV2 combines with J gene TRBJ2-3; no definite D call. The ends were cut back, 6 bases at V and 1 base at J, with 11 bases in the middle. Germline V gene lookup returns CDR1 SNHLY and CDR2 FYNNEI. The CDR3 has 14 amino acids. Here the CDR3 DNA reads TGTGCCAGCAGCGCACACACCCGCACAGATACGCAGTATTTT. This sequence encodes CASSAHTRTDTQYF.

The rearrangement uses TRBV18 and TRBJ1-2; TRBD1 aligns across 10 bases. The germline CDR1 and CDR2 sequences are KGHSH and LQKENI. CDR3 size: 17 residues. The V and J ends lost 4 bases and 6 bases, in that order; junction bases with no gene match: 14. CDR3 nucleotides: TGTGCCAGCTCACTAAGACAGGGGGCCGCCGGGGGAAATGGCTACACCTTC. Its protein product is CASSLRQGAAGGNGYTF.

The CDR3 spells CASSRVGGTTGTDTQYF. The CDR3 DNA follows: TGTGCCAGCAGCCGCGTGGGGGGAACTACGGGCACAGATACGCAGTATTTT. This sequence joins TRBV7-2 and TRBJ2-3, with a tentative D call TRBD2 (6 bases). The V gene's germline CDR1 is SGHTA and CDR2 FQGNSA. V was cut by 5 bases and J by 1 base, with 19 bases left in between. The CDR3 consists of 17 residues.

The gene calls are TRBV28 and TRBJ1-4; D gene ambiguous. Trimming removed 5 bases from V and 10 bases from J, with 14 bases in between. This CDR3 comprises 13 residues. Germline loops: CDR1 MDHEN, CDR2 SYDVKM. The CDR3 protein is CASSTDSGGKLFF. The CDR3 region has the DNA TGTGCCAGCAGTACCGACTCAGGCGGAAAACTGTTTTTT.

The chain employs TRBV5-1 and TRBJ2-1; maybe TRBD2 (6 bases). This CDR3 has 15 amino acids. The V gene lost 6 bases and the J gene lost 5 bases, with 18 bases spanning the gap. Germline V gives CDR1 SGHRS, CDR2 YFSETQ. The chain's CDR3 is CASTTPGLTNNEQFF. DNA for the CDR3: TGCGCCAGCACCACCCCGGGACTCACAAACAATGAGCAGTTCTTC.

The rearrangement joins TRBV7-2 to TRBJ2-2; possible D gene TRBD1, 6 bases. V was clipped by 4 bases and J by 5 bases, with 14 bases between them. CDR3 length: 15 residues. Germline values: CDR1 SGHTA, CDR2 FQGNSA. The CDR3 DNA is TGTGCCAGCAGCTCCCGACCCAGGGGAACCGGGGAGCTGTTTTTT. This encodes CASSSRPRGTGELFF.

The chain has TRBV27 and TRBJ2-7; 7 bases map to TRBD1. V lost 4 bases, J lost 1 base, and 10 bases stayed unmatched. The length of the CDR3 is 16 residues. The germline gives CDR1 MNHEY, CDR2 SMNVEV (reference sequence). Here the CDR3 reads CASSSRGQGVSYEQYF. The CDR3 coding sequence is TGTGCCAGCAGTTCCAGGGGCCAGGGGGTTTCCTACGAGCAGTACTTC.

At least ten counts were recorded for this clone. The chain is built from TRBV7-6 and TRBJ2-2; tentative D call: TRBD2 (5 bases). Germline loops: CDR1 SGHVS, CDR2 FNYEAQ. Trimming stripped 1 base from V and 7 bases from J, with 7 bases between. This CDR3 contains 13 residues. The CDR3 reads CASSLGAGGELFF. Written as DNA, the CDR3 is TGTGCCAGCAGCTTAGGGGCGGGCGGGGAGCTGTTTTTT.

This clone was counted a single time. The chain has TRBV5-4 and TRBJ2-6; D is perhaps TRBD2 (7 bases). Trimming left V 2 bases short and J 1 base short, with 16 bases between. The CDR3 loop spans 18 amino acids. CDR1 and CDR2 (germline): SGHNT, YYREEE (reference sequence). DNA of the CDR3: TGTGCCAGCAGCTTCGGGGGGCTGGGAGCATCTGGGGCCAACGTCCTGACTTTC. As protein: CASSFGGLGASGANVLTF.

The genes are TRBV27 and TRBJ2-7; the match to TRBD2 covers 9 bases. The ends lost 6 bases at V and 2 bases at J; junction bases unmatched: 2. Germline V lookup: CDR1 MNHEY, CDR2 SMNVEV (reference sequence). The CDR3 totals 13 residues. The CDR3 region is CASRIAGAYEQYF. CDR3 DNA sequence: TGTGCCAGCAGAATAGCGGGAGCCTACGAGCAGTACTTC.

The chain employs TRBV15 and TRBJ1-1, with 7 bases fitting TRBD1. V lost 3 bases and J lost 3; bases outside the gene matches: 13. The germline V gene has CDR1 LNHNV and CDR2 YYDKDF (reference sequence). CDR3 length: 17 residues. The CDR3: CATSSAHRQGGDTEAFF. CDR3 sequence (DNA): TGTGCCACCAGCAGTGCCCACAGACAGGGAGGGGACACTGAAGCTTTCTTT.